This is a list of T cell receptor beta chains from one sample in a study of cytomegalovirus exposure and HLA in healthy donors. The method was immunoSEQ multiplex PCR; TCRdb's version includes in-frame clones alone and lacks a portion of them. The sample has over 150,000 clones, around 84% seen once; the top ten hold roughly 1.9%. The source material was PBMCs. All receptors derive from a human donor in good health. Each CDR3 is given with its conserved first and last residue. Each record gives: J gene, V gene, D gene, clone size, CDR3 protein, CDR3 DNA. A D gene is named only where the DNA matches it firmly. Clone size is not always given. Where it is, it says once, few, many or a class for expanded clones.

TRBJ2-5 | TRBV1 | . | . | CTSRSRARGEDQETQYF | TGCACCAGCAGATCCAGGGCGCGGGGGGAAGACCAAGAGACCCAGTACTTC
TRBJ1-1 | TRBV5-1 | . | . | CASSLVSRPDTEAFF | TGCGCCAGCAGCTTGGTATCCAGGCCTGACACTGAAGCTTTCTTT
TRBJ1-2 | TRBV11-2 | . | . | CASSLLGGLGYGYTF | TGTGCCAGCAGTCTCCTGGGGGGGCTTGGGTATGGCTACACCTTC
TRBJ1-5 | TRBV10-3 | . | . | CAISEYHEGYNQPQHF | TGTGCCATCAGTGAGTACCATGAGGGTTACAATCAGCCCCAGCATTTT
TRBJ1-2 | TRBV19 | . | . | CASSITSTGIDYGYTF | TGTGCCAGTAGTATAACGTCCACAGGGATCGACTATGGCTACACCTTC
TRBJ2-1 | TRBV18 | . | . | CASSWTYNEQFF | TGTGCCAGCTCATGGACTTACAATGAGCAGTTCTTC
TRBJ1-1 | TRBV7-9 | . | . | CASSLVGTGNTEAFF | TGTGCCAGCAGCTTAGTCGGTACGGGTAACACTGAAGCTTTCTTT
TRBJ1-1 | TRBV18 | . | . | CASSRGGVNTEAFF | TGTGCCAGCTCAAGGGGTGGTGTGAACACTGAAGCTTTCTTT
TRBJ2-3 | TRBV28 | TRBD2 | . | CASNKRGVTDTQYF | TGTGCCAGCAACAAGCGGGGAGTCACAGATACGCAGTATTTT
TRBJ2-7 | TRBV19 | . | . | CASSIARDYEQYF | TGTGCCAGTAGTATAGCCCGGGATTACGAGCAGTACTTC
TRBJ1-4 | TRBV5-6 | . | once | CASSLFSREKLFF | TGTGCCAGCAGCTTGTTCTCCAGGGAAAAACTGTTTTTT
TRBJ2-6 | TRBV30 | TRBD2 | . | CAWRLAGAGANVLTF | TGTGCCTGGAGACTTGCGGGAGCTGGGGCCAACGTCCTGACTTTC
TRBJ2-7 | TRBV6-1 | . | . | CASRAGQGLNYEQYF | TGTGCCAGCAGAGCCGGACAAGGGCTAAACTACGAGCAGTACTTC
TRBJ1-2 | TRBV4-1 | . | . | CASSQDIAGWSGYTF | TGCGCCAGCAGCCAAGATATAGCGGGGTGGAGTGGCTACACCTTC
TRBJ1-2 | TRBV6-5 | TRBD1 | . | CASSRPGQGARGYTF | TGTGCCAGCAGTCGACCGGGACAGGGGGCGCGTGGCTACACCTTC
TRBJ2-1 | TRBV4-1 | TRBD2 | . | CASSPNPLLAGGVDEQFF | TGCGCCAGCAGCCCAAACCCCCTACTAGCGGGGGGGGTCGATGAGCAGTTCTTC
TRBJ2-1 | TRBV19 | . | . | CASMRGLPWLDEQFF | TGTGCCAGTATGAGAGGGCTGCCTTGGTTGGATGAGCAGTTCTTC
TRBJ2-7 | TRBV28 | TRBD2 | . | CASPGTSGYEQYF | TGTGCCAGCCCCGGGACTAGCGGCTACGAGCAGTACTTC
TRBJ2-7 | TRBV27 | . | . | CASSLFPNRFQGHEQYF | TGTGCCAGCAGTTTATTCCCTAACAGGTTCCAGGGTCACGAGCAGTACTTC
TRBJ1-5 | TRBV27 | . | once | CASSAHREIVVQPQHF | TGTGCCAGCAGTGCCCACAGGGAGATAGTAGTTCAGCCCCAGCATTTT
TRBJ1-1 | TRBV5-1 | TRBD1 | . | CASSPYGKQGIDTEAFF | TGCGCCAGCAGCCCCTATGGCAAACAGGGGATTGACACTGAAGCTTTCTTT
TRBJ2-7 | TRBV29-1 | TRBD2 | . | CSVEGLEGLAGREQYF | TGCAGCGTTGAAGGCCTAGAGGGACTAGCGGGACGCGAGCAGTACTTC
TRBJ1-2 | TRBV5-1 | TRBD1 | . | CASSIPGTGYGYTF | TGCGCCAGCAGCATCCCCGGGACAGGGTATGGCTACACCTTC
TRBJ2-7 | TRBV5-1 | . | . | CASSFLQGPYEQYF | TGCGCCAGCAGCTTCTTACAGGGACCCTACGAGCAGTACTTC
TRBJ2-7 | TRBV27 | TRBD2 | once | CASRLTSGTYSSYEQYF | TGTGCCAGCAGGCTGACTAGCGGGACTTATAGCTCCTACGAGCAGTACTTC
TRBJ2-5 | TRBV14 | TRBD2 | . | CASSQDSGRGETQYF | TGTGCCAGCAGCCAAGATTCGGGGAGGGGAGAGACCCAGTACTTC
TRBJ1-5 | TRBV6-6 | . | . | CASTRGGVNQPQHF | TGTGCCAGCACGCGGGGAGGGGTTAATCAGCCCCAGCATTTT
TRBJ1-1 | TRBV2 | . | . | CASSEGALNTEAFF | TGTGCCAGCAGTGAGGGGGCTCTGAACACTGAAGCTTTCTTT
TRBJ1-2 | TRBV5-1 | TRBD1 | . | CASSSISMGTGNGYTF | TGCGCCAGCAGCTCAATCTCGATGGGGACAGGGAATGGCTACACCTTC
TRBJ2-4 | TRBV5-4 | TRBD2 | . | CASSLLGRENKNIQYF | TGTGCCAGCAGCTTGCTAGGGCGGGAGAACAAAAACATTCAGTACTTC
TRBJ2-6 | TRBV30 | TRBD2 | . | CAWSVPGGNVLTF | TGTGCCTGGAGTGTACCGGGGGGCAACGTCCTGACTTTC
TRBJ1-1 | TRBV2 | TRBD1 | . | CASRTGWNTEAFF | TGTGCCAGCAGGACAGGGTGGAACACTGAAGCTTTCTTT
TRBJ2-3 | TRBV6-1 | . | few | CASSEQDRDTQYF | TGTGCCAGCAGTGAACAGGATAGGGATACGCAGTATTTT
TRBJ2-7 | TRBV11-2 | . | . | CASSLGYGSYEQYF | TGTGCCAGCAGCTTAGGTTACGGCTCCTACGAGCAGTACTTC
TRBJ1-4 | TRBV2 | . | . | CASSIGFGGSGSEKLFF | TGTGCCAGCAGTATTGGCTTTGGCGGCTCAGGGTCCGAAAAACTGTTTTTT
TRBJ1-5 | TRBV7-2 | TRBD1 | . | CASSGGTGGADQPQHF | TGTGCCAGCAGCGGAGGGACAGGGGGCGCCGATCAGCCCCAGCATTTT
TRBJ2-3 | TRBV4-2 | TRBD2 | . | CASSQVSGRATDTQYF | TGTGCCAGCAGCCAAGTCAGCGGGAGGGCCACAGATACGCAGTATTTT
TRBJ1-3 | TRBV7-8 | . | . | CASSFRRSLSDSGNTIYF | TGTGCCAGCAGCTTTCGTCGGTCGTTGTCCGACTCTGGAAACACCATATATTTT
TRBJ1-1 | TRBV7-2 | . | . | CASRRARGSTEAFF | TGTGCCAGCAGGAGGGCCCGGGGGAGCACTGAAGCTTTCTTT
TRBJ2-7 | TRBV4-1 | TRBD1 | . | CASSQPRDRAYEQYF | TGCGCCAGCAGCCAACCCCGGGACAGGGCCTACGAGCAGTACTTC